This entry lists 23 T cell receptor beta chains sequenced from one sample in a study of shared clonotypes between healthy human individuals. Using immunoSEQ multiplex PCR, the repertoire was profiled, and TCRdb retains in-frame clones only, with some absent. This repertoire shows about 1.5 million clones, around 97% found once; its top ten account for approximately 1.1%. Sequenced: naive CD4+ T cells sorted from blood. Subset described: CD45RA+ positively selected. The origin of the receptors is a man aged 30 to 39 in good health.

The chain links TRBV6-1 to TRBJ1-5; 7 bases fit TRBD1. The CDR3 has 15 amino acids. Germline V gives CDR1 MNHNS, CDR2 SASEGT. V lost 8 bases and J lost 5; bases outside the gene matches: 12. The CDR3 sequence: CASLETTGAHQPQHF. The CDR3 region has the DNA TGTGCCAGCCTAGAGACTACAGGGGCGCATCAGCCCCAGCATTTT.

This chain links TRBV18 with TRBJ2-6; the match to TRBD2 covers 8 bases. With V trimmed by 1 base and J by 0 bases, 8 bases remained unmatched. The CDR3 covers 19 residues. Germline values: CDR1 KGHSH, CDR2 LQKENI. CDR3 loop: CASSPQQLAASSGANVLTF. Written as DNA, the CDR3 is TGTGCCAGCTCACCACAGCAACTAGCGGCCTCCTCTGGGGCCAACGTCCTGACTTTC.

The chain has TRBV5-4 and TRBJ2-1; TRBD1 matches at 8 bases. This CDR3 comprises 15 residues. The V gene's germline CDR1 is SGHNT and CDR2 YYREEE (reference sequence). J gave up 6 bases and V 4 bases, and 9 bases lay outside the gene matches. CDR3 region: CASSVGQGTTNEQFF. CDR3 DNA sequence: TGTGCCAGCAGCGTCGGACAGGGAACTACCAATGAGCAGTTCTTC.

CDR3 coding DNA: TGCAGCGCCCGCGGTCTGCGGGAGGGCAGCACAGATACGCAGTATTTT. As protein: CSARGLREGSTDTQYF. The V gene is TRBV29-1, the J gene TRBJ2-3, with 9 bases that match TRBD2. Losses at the gene ends were 7 bases for V and 0 bases for J; bases not matched to a gene: 11. CDR3 length equals 16 residues. Per the germline V gene, CDR1 is SQVTM and CDR2 is ANQGSEA.

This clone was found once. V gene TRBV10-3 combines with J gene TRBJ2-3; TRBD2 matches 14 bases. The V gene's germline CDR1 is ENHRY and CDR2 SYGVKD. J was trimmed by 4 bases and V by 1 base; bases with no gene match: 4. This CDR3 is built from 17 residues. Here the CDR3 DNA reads TGTGCCATCAGTGAGTTTGGACTAGCGGGAGGTCCAGATACGCAGTATTTT. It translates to CAISEFGLAGGPDTQYF.

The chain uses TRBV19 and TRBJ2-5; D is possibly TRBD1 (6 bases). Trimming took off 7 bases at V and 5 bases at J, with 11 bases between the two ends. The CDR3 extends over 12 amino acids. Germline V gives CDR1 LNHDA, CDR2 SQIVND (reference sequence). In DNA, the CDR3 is TGTGCCAGTAATACAGGGCAGGAGACCCAGTACTTC. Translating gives CASNTGQETQYF.

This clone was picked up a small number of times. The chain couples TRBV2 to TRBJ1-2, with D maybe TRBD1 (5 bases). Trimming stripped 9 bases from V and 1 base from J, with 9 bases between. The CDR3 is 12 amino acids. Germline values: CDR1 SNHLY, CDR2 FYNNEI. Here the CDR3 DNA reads TGTGCCAGAGCCCAGGGTAACTATGGCTACACCTTC. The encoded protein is CARAQGNYGYTF.

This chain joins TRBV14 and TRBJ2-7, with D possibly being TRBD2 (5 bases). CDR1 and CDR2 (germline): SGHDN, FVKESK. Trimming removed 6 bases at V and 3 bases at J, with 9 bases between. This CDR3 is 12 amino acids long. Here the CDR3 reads CASSDYYYEQYF. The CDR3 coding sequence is TGTGCCAGCAGTGACTACTACTACGAGCAGTACTTC.

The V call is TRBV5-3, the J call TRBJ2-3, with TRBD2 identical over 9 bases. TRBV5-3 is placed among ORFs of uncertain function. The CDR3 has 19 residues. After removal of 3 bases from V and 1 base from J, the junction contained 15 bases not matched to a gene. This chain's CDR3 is CARSWRLAVKLERTDTQYF. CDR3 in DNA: TGTGCCAGAAGCTGGAGACTAGCGGTCAAACTAGAACGCACAGATACGCAGTATTTT.

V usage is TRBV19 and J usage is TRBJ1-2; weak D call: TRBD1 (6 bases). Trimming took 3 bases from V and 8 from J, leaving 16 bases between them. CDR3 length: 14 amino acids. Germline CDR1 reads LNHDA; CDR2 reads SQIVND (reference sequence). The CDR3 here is CASSIISRGGGYTF. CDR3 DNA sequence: TGTGCCAGTAGTATCATCAGCAGGGGAGGCGGCTACACCTTC. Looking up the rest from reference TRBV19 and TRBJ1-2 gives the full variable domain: DGGITQSPKYLFRKEGQNVTLSCEQNLNHDAMYWYRQDPGQGLRLIYYSQIVNDFQKGDIAEGYSVSREKKESFPLTVTSAQKNPTAFYLCASSIISRGGGYTFGSGTRLTVV.

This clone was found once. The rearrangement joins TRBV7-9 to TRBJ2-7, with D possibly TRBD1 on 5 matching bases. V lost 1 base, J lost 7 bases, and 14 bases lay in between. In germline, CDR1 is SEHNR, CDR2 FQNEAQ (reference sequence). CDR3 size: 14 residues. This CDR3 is CASSLGQHRGEQYF. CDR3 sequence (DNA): TGTGCCAGCAGCTTAGGGCAGCATAGGGGAGAGCAGTACTTC.

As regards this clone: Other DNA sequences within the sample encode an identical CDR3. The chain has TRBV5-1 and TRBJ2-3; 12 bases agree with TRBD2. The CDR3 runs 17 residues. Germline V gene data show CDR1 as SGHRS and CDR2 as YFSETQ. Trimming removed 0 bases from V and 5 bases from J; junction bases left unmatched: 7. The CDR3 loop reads CASSLGLAGGPGDTQYF. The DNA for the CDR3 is TGCGCCAGCAGCTTGGGTCTAGCGGGAGGGCCAGGAGATACGCAGTATTTT.

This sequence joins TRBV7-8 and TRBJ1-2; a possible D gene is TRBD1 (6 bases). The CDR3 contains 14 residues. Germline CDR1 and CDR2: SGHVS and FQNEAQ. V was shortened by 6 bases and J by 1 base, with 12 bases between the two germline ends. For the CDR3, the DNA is TGTGCCAGCAGTCAAGACAGGAGTAACTATGGCTACACCTTC. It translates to CASSQDRSNYGYTF.

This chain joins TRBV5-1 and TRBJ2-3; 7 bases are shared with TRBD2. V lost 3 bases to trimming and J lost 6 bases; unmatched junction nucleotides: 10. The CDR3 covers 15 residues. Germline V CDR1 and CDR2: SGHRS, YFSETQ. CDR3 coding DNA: TGCGCCAGCAGCTCTAGCGGTTCACGCGGGGATACGCAGTATTTT. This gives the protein CASSSSGSRGDTQYF.

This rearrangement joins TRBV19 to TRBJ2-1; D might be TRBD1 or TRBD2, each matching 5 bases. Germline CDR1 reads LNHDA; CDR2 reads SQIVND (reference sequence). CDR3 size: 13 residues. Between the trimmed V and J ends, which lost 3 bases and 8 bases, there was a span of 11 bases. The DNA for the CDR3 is TGTGCCAGTAGTATTCGGGACGGGCATGAGCAGTTCTTC. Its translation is CASSIRDGHEQFF.

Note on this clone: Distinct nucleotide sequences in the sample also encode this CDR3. CDR3 protein: CASSTPGQGSYEQYF. The CDR3 region has the DNA TGTGCCAGCAGTACGCCGGGACAGGGATCCTACGAGCAGTACTTC. The chain links TRBV28 to TRBJ2-7; 9 bases fit TRBD1. There are 15 residues in the CDR3. The germline V gene has CDR1 MDHEN and CDR2 SYDVKM. The V gene end was trimmed by 5 bases and the J gene end by 1 base; junction bases not matched to a gene: 6.

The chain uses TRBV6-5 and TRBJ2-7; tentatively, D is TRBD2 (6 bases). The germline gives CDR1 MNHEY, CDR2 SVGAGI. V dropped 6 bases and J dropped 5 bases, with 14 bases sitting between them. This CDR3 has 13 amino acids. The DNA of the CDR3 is TGTGCCAGCAGGCATCCGGGACTCAACGAGCAGTACTTC. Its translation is CASRHPGLNEQYF.

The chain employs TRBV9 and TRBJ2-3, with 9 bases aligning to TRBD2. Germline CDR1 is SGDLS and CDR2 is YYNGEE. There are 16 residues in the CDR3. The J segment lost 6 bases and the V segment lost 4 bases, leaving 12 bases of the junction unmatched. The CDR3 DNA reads TGTGCCAGCAGCTCCCGGACTAGCGTGCGGGGGGATACGCAGTATTTT. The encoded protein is CASSSRTSVRGDTQYF.

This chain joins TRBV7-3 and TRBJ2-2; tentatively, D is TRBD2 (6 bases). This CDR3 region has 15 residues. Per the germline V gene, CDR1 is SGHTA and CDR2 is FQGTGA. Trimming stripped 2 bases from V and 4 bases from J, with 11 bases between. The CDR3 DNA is TGTGCCAGCAGCTTAGCCTCCGGGAGCACCGGGGAGCTGTTTTTT. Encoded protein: CASSLASGSTGELFF.

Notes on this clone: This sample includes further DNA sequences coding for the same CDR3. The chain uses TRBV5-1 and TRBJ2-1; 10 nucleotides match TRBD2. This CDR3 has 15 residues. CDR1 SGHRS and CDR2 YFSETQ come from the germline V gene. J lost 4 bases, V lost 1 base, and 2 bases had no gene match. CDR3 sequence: CASSLRLAGYNEQFF. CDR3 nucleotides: TGCGCCAGCAGCTTGAGACTAGCGGGTTACAATGAGCAGTTCTTC.

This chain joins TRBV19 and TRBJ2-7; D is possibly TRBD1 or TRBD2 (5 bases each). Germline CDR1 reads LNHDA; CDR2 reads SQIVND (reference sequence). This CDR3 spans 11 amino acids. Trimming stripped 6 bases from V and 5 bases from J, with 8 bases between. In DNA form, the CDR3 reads TGTGCCAGTAGGATGGGGGACGAGCAGTACTTC. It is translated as CASRMGDEQYF.

CDR3 amino acids: CASSPTQGANYGYTF. The CDR3 DNA reads as TGTGCCAGCAGCCCTACACAGGGCGCTAACTATGGCTACACCTTC. The rearrangement links TRBV5-5 to TRBJ1-2; the D gene is possibly TRBD1 (6 bases). Germline V gene data show CDR1 as SGHKS and CDR2 as YYEKEE (reference sequence). The CDR3 contains 15 residues. V gave up 4 bases and J gave up 0 bases, with 13 bases separating them.

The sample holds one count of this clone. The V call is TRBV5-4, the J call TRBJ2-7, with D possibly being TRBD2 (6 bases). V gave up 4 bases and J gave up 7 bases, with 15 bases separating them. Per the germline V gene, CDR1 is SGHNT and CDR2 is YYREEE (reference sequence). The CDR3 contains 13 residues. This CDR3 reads CASSQDYAREQYF. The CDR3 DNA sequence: TGTGCCAGCAGCCAGGACTATGCTAGGGAGCAGTACTTC.